The clone carrying this TCR beta chain has more than one count but fewer than ten. The antigen is undetermined. This sample is part of a study of cytomegalovirus exposure and HLA in healthy donors. Study-wide results and limits: Analyses of presence and absence presupposed an approximately uniform sequencing depth across donors. In most subjects, TCR beta sequences reportedly gave accurate predictions of HLA-A and HLA-B alleles.

The CDR3 loop spans 11 amino acids. CDR1 is KGHSH, CDR2 LQKENI, per germline. Trimming took 2 bases from V and 8 from J, leaving 6 bases between them. Amplification used 60 Vbeta primers and 13 Jbeta primers. Assay used: immunoSEQ multiplex PCR; TCRdb lists only in-frame clones, some missing. The table shows about 250,000 clones, with 85% occurring only once. This clonotype was obtained from a girl between 2 and 10 years old in good health and CMV-seronegative. V and J are TRBV18 and TRBJ1-1, with TRBD1 as a possible D gene (5 bases). The sample was PBMCs. The CDR3 is CASSPDREAFF. For the CDR3, the DNA is TGTGCCAGCTCACCAGACAGAGAAGCTTTCTTT.